This T cell receptor beta chain originates from a study of cytomegalovirus exposure and HLA in healthy donors. Per the germline V gene, CDR1 is LGHNA and CDR2 is YNFKEQ. J was trimmed by 4 bases and V by 0 bases; bases with no gene match: 5. This CDR3 has 16 amino acids. PCR primers comprised 60 Vbeta and 13 Jbeta primers. Clones were read by immunoSEQ multiplex PCR, and TCRdb kept only the in-frame ones, dropping some. The table lists over 150,000 clones, 65% to 85% of them singletons. The rearrangement joins TRBV4-2 to TRBJ2-7; 11 nucleotides line up with TRBD2. The clonotype comes from a woman aged 18-29 years in good health and CMV-seronegative. Input material: PBMCs. CDR3 bases: TGTGCCAGCAGCCAAGACACTAGCGGGGGATGGTACGAGCAGTACTTC. Protein: CASSQDTSGGWYEQYF.